Listed below are T cell receptor beta chains from one sample, sequenced in a study of CD8 T cells in ankylosing spondylitis. TCRdb re-called the 5' RACE reads with MiXCR, one entry per CDR3 protein. Altogether approximately 550,000 distinct CDR3 sequences are present, roughly an eighth being singletons, with the ten largest covering 6.8%. Material: blood, either unsorted or a sorted T cell fraction (not recorded which). All receptors come from a male donor with ankylosing spondylitis. CDR3s include the opening cysteine and the closing phenylalanine or tryptophan. The D gene is left open where the match is weak. Size tells how often a clone was seen (once, few, many) or the class of an expanded clone, and some rows leave it out.

TRBJ2-1,.,TRBV11-2,.,TGTGCCAGCAGCTTAAGGATGACGGATAAGCCTTTCTTC,CASSLRMTDKPFF
TRBJ1-2,.,TRBV3-1,.,TGTGCCAGCAGCCAATTTCAGGGAGGCTATGGCTACACCTTC,CASSQFQGGYGYTF
TRBJ2-1,TRBD2,TRBV11-3,.,TGTGCCAGCAGCCCTCGGGGCGGGAGGTCTAAGAATGAGCAGTTCTTC,CASSPRGGRSKNEQFF
TRBJ1-4,.,TRBV20-1,.,TGCAGTGCTGTTCCGTTAAACAGGCAAGGGGATGAAAAACTGTTTTTT,CSAVPLNRQGDEKLFF
TRBJ2-7,TRBD1,TRBV20-1,few,TGCAGTGCTAGCGTGGGACAGGGTTACGAGCAGTACTTC,CSASVGQGYEQYF
TRBJ1-3,.,TRBV20-1,.,TGCAGTGCTAGATGGGGCCTCTCTGGAAACACCATATATTTT,CSARWGLSGNTIYF
TRBJ2-2,TRBD2,TRBV11-3,few,TGTGCCAGCAGCGTCGGACTAGCGTACACCGGGGAGCTGTTTTTT,CASSVGLAYTGELFF
TRBJ2-1,TRBD2,TRBV24-1,.,TGTGCCACCAGTGATGGGCAAGCGGGACTAGCGGGAATCTATGAGCAGTTCTTC,CATSDGQAGLAGIYEQFF
TRBJ1-2,.,TRBV7-9,.,TGTGCCAGCAGGCCCGTTGGACAGCTTAACTATGGCTACACCTTC,CASRPVGQLNYGYTF
TRBJ2-7,.,TRBV10-3,few,TGTGCCATCAGTGTCGAAGGAAATCAATACGAGCAGTACTTC,CAISVEGNQYEQYF
TRBJ1-2,.,TRBV20-1,.,TGCAGTGCACCCAGACAGCGTTATGGCTACACCTTC,CSAPRQRYGYTF